This T cell receptor beta chain stems from a study of cytomegalovirus exposure and HLA in healthy donors. Points from the study as a whole: In an earlier analysis, most TCR beta V segments were productive about 87% or about 30% of the time.

Comments on this clone: Its matching antigen is unknown.

CDR3 size: 17 residues. CDR1 is WNHNN and CDR2 is SYGVQD in the germline V gene (reference sequence). V lost 3 bases, J lost 0 bases, and 16 bases lay in between. The PCR contained 60 Vbeta and 13 Jbeta primers. The assay was immunoSEQ multiplex PCR, and TCRdb's table has in-frame clones only and misses some. The sample contains roughly 100,000 clones, around 57% of which appear only once. The chain uses TRBV10-1 and TRBJ2-3; D ambiguous. The sample was PBMCs. The sequence was obtained from a human donor in good health. The CDR3 DNA is TGCGCCAGCAGTGAAACTAACTCTCCTCTTAGCACAGATACGCAGTATTTT. This translates into CASSETNSPLSTDTQYF.